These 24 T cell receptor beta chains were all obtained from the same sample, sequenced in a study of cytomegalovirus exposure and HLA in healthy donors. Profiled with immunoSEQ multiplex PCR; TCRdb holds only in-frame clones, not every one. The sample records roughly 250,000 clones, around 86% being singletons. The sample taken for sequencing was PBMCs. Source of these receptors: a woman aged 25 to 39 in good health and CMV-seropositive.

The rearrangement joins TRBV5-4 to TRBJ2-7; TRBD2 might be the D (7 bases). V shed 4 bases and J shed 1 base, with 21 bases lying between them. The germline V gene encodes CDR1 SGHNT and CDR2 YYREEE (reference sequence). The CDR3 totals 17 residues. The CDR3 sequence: CASSPKRGGATSYEQYF. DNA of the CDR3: TGTGCCAGCAGCCCCAAAAGGGGGGGGGCAACGTCCTACGAGCAGTACTTC.

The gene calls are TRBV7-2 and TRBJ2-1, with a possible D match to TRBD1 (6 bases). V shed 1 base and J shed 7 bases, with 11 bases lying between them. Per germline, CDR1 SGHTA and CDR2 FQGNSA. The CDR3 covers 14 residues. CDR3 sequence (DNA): TGTGCCAGCAGCTTAGAACAGGGTCGGAATGAGCAGTTCTTC. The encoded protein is CASSLEQGRNEQFF.

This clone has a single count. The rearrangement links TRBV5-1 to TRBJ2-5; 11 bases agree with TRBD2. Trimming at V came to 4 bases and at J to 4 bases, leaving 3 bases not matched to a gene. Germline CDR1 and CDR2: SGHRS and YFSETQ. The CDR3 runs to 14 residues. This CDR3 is CASSGTSGRETQYF. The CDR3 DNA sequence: TGCGCCAGCAGCGGCACTAGCGGGAGAGAGACCCAGTACTTC.

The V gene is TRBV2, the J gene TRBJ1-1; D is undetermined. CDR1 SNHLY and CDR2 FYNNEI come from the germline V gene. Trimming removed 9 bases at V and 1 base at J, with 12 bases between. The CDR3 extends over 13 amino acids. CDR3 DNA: TGTGCCAGGGGCCGGCAGCCGAACACTGAAGCTTTCTTT. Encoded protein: CARGRQPNTEAFF.

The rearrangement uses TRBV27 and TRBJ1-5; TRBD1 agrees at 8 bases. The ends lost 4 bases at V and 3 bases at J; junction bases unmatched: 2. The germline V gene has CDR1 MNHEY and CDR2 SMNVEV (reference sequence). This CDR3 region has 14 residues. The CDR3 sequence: CASSSTGVNQPQHF. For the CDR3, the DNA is TGTGCCAGCAGTTCGACAGGGGTCAATCAGCCCCAGCATTTT.

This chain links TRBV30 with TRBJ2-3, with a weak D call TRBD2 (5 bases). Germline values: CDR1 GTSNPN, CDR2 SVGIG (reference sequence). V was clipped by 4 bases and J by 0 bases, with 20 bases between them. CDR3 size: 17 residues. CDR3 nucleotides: TGTGCCTGGAATACAATTAGATCTAGCACCAGCACAGATACGCAGTATTTT. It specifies CAWNTIRSSTSTDTQYF.

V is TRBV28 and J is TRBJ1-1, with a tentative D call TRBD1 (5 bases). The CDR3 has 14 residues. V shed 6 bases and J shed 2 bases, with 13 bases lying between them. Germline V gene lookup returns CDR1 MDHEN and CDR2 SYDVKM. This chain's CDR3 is CASRGPADNTEAFF. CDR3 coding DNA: TGTGCCAGCAGGGGGCCAGCTGATAACACTGAAGCTTTCTTT.

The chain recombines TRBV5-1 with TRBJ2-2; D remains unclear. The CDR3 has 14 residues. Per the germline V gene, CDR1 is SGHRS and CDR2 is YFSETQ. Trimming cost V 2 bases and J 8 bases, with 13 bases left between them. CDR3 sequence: CASSLNSLAGELFF. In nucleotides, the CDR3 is TGCGCCAGCAGCTTAAACAGCCTGGCTGGGGAGCTGTTTTTT.

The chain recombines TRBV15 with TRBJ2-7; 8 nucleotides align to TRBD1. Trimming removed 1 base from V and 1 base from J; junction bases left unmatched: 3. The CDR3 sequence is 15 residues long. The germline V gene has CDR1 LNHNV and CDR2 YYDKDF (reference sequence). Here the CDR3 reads CATSRGQGASYEQYF. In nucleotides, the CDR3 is TGTGCCACCAGCAGAGGTCAGGGGGCTTCCTACGAGCAGTACTTC.

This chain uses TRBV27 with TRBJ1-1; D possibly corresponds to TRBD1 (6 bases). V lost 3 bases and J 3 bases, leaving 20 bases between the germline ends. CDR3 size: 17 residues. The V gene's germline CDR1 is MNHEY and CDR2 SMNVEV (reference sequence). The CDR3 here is CASSFPRQEVMHTEAFF. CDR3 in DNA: TGTGCCAGCAGTTTCCCCCGACAGGAGGTAATGCACACTGAAGCTTTCTTT.

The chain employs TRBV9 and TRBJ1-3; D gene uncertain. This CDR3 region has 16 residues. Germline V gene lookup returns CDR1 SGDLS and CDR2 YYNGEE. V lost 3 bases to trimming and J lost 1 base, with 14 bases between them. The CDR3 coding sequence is TGTGCCAGCAGCGGATATCGCGAGGGATCTGGAAACACCATATATTTT. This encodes CASSGYREGSGNTIYF.

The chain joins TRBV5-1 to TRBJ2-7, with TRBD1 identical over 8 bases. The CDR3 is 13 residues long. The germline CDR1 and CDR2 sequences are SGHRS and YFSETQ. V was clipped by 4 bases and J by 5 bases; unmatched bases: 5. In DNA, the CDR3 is TGCGCCAGCAGCAAACCGACAGGGGACGAGCAGTACTTC. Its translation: CASSKPTGDEQYF.

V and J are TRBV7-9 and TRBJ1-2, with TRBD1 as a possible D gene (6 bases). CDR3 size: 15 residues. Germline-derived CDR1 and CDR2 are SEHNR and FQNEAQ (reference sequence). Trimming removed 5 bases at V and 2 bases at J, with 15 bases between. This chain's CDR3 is CASSPQGQGNYGYTF. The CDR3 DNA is TGTGCCAGCAGCCCTCAGGGGCAGGGGAACTATGGCTACACCTTC.

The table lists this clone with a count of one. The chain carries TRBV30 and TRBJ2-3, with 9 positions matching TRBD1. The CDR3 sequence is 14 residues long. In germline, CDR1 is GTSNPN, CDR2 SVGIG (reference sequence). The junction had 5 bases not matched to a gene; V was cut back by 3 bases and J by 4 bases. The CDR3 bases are TGTGCCTGGAGACGGACAGGGGAGTCAGATACGCAGTATTTT. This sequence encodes CAWRRTGESDTQYF.

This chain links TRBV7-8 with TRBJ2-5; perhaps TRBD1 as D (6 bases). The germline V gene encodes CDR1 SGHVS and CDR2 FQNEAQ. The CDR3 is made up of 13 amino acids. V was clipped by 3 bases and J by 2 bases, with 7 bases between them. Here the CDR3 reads CASSFTGQETQYF. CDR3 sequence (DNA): TGTGCCAGCAGCTTCACAGGGCAAGAGACCCAGTACTTC.

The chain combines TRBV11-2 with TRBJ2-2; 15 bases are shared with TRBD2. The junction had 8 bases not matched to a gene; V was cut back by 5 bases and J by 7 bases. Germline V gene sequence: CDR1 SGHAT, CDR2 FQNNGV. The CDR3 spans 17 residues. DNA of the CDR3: TGTGCCAGCAGCCCCGGGACTAGCGGGAGGTTGGGCGGGGAGCTGTTTTTT. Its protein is CASSPGTSGRLGGELFF.

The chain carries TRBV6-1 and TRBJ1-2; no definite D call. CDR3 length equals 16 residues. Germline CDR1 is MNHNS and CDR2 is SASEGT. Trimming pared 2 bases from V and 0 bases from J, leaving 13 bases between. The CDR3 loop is CASSEFAGLSNYGYTF. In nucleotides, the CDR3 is TGTGCCAGCAGTGAATTCGCGGGTTTGTCTAACTATGGCTACACCTTC.

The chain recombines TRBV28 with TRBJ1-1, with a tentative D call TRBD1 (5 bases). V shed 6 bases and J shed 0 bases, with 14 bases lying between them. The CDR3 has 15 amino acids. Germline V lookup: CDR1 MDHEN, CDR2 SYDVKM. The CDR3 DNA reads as TGTGCCAGCAGGGGGGGGGATCACATGAACACTGAAGCTTTCTTT. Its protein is CASRGGDHMNTEAFF. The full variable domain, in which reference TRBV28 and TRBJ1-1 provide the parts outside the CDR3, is DVKVTQSSRYLVKRTGEKVFLECVQDMDHENMFWYRQDPGLGLRLIYFSYDVKMKEKGDIPEGYSVSREKKERFSLILESASTNQTSMYLCASRGGDHMNTEAFFGQGTRLTVV.

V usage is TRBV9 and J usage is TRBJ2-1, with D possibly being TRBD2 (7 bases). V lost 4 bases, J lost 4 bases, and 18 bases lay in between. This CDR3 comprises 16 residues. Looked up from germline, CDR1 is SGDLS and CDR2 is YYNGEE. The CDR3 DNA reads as TGTGCCAGCAGCCCCCTCGGGGGGCACTATTACAATGAGCAGTTCTTC. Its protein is CASSPLGGHYYNEQFF.

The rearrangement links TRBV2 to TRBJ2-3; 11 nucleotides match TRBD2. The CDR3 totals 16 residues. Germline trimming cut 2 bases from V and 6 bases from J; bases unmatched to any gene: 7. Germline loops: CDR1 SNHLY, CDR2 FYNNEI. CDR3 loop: CASSEFLAGGQDTQYF. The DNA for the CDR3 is TGTGCCAGCAGTGAATTCCTAGCGGGAGGTCAGGATACGCAGTATTTT.

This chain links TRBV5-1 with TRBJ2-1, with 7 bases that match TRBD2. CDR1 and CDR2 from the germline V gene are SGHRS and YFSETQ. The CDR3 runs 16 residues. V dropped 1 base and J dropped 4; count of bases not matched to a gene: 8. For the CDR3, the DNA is TGCGCCAGCAGCTTGTTAGGCGGCGGGAGTTACAATGAGCAGTTCTTC. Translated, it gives CASSLLGGGSYNEQFF.

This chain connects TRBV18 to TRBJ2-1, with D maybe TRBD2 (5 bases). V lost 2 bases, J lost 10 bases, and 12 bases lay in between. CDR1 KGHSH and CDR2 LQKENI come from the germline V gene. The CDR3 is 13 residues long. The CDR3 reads CASSPDRSGEQFF. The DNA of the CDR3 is TGTGCCAGCTCACCAGACCGATCGGGGGAGCAGTTCTTC.

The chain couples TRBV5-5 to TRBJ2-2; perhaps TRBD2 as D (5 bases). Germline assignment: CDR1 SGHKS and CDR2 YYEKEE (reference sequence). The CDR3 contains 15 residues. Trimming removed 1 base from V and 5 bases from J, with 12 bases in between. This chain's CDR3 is CASSLFRGTTGELFF. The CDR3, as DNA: TGTGCCAGCAGCTTGTTTCGGGGAACGACCGGGGAGCTGTTTTTT.

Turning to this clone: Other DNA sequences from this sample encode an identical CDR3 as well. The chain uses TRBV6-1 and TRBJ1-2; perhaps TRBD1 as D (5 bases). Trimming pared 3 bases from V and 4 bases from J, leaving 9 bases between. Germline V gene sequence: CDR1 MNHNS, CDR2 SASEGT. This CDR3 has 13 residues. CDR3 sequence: CASSDPGIYGYTF. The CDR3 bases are TGTGCCAGCAGTGACCCAGGGATCTATGGCTACACCTTC.